The 4 T cell receptor beta chains reported below all come from one sample, sequenced in a study of cytomegalovirus exposure and HLA in healthy donors. PCR employed 60 Vbeta and 13 Jbeta primers. The table came from immunoSEQ multiplex PCR; TCRdb's copy has only in-frame clones and leaves some out. Of roughly 120,000 clones listed, about 80% were seen once; the top ten hold approximately 3%. Sample: PBMCs. All receptors come from a woman between 18 and 29 years old in good health and CMV-seropositive.

This chain connects TRBV5-6 to TRBJ2-5, with D unclear. The CDR3 length is 12 residues. Germline loops: CDR1 SGHDT, CDR2 YYEEEE. V shed 3 bases and J shed 2 bases, with 5 bases lying between them. CDR3 DNA sequence: TGTGCCAGCAGCTACTCTCAAGAGACCCAGTACTTC. Translated: CASSYSQETQYF.

The DNA for the CDR3 is TGTGCCTGGAGTGTGGGGACAGTGGTATACGAGCAGTACTTC. As protein: CAWSVGTVVYEQYF. The chain recombines TRBV30 with TRBJ2-7, with TRBD1 identical over 7 bases. With V trimmed by 0 bases and J by 4 bases, 6 bases remained unmatched. Germline CDR1 GTSNPN, CDR2 SVGIG (reference sequence). The CDR3 is 14 amino acids.

V gene TRBV5-4 combines with J gene TRBJ1-1, with TRBD1 as a possible D gene (6 bases). V dropped 4 bases and J dropped 1 base, with 14 bases sitting between them. CDR3 size: 15 residues. Germline CDR1 SGHNT, CDR2 YYREEE (reference sequence). The CDR3 region is CASSPKGHSNTEAFF. As DNA, the CDR3 is TGTGCCAGCAGCCCGAAGGGACACTCGAACACTGAAGCTTTCTTT. The variable domain in full, completed from reference TRBV5-4 and TRBJ1-1, reads ETGVTQSPTHLIKTRGQQVTLRCSSQSGHNTVSWYQQALGQGPQFIFQYYREEENGRGNFPPRFSGLQFPNYSSELNVNALELDDSALYLCASSPKGHSNTEAFFGQGTRLTVV.

This rearrangement joins TRBV6-5 to TRBJ2-1; 8 nucleotides match TRBD1. Germline lookup yields CDR1 MNHEY and CDR2 SVGAGI. The CDR3 consists of 15 residues. The V segment lost 6 bases and the J segment 0 bases; nucleotides outside the gene matches: 4. This CDR3 reads CASRVTGGSYNEQFF. The DNA of the CDR3 is TGTGCCAGCAGGGTTACAGGGGGCTCCTACAATGAGCAGTTCTTC.